This T cell receptor beta chain was sequenced in a study of blood T cell repertoires in COVID-19. The ends were cut back, 4 bases at V and 5 bases at J, with 9 bases in the middle. The CDR3 consists of 13 residues. CDR1 and CDR2 (germline): SGHKS, YYEKEE (reference sequence). Generated by immunoSEQ multiplex PCR, the TCRdb table keeps only in-frame clones and is missing some. The table has about 120,000 clones, over 80% seen once; the top ten hold around 2%. Specimen: peripheral blood. The chain links TRBV5-5 to TRBJ1-4, with D unclear. The sequence came from a man aged 30 to 45 with acute or convalescent COVID-19. The CDR3 loop is CASSPPANEKLFF. The CDR3 nucleotides are TGTGCCAGCAGCCCCCCAGCGAATGAAAAACTGTTTTTT.